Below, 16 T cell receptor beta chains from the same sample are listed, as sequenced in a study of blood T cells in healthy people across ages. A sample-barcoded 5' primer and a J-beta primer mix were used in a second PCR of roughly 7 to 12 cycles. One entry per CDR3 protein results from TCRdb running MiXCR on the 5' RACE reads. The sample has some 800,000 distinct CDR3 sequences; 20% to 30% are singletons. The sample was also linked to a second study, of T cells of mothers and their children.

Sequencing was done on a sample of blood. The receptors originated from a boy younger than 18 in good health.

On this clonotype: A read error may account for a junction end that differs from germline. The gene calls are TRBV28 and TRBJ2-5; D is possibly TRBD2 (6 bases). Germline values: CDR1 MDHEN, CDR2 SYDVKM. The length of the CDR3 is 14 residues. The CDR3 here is CAGSLYPVSGEQYF. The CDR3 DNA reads TGTGCCGGCAGTTTATATCCGGTTTCGGGAGAGCAGTACTTC. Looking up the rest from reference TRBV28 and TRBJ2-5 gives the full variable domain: DVKVTQSSRYLVKRTGEKVFLECVQDMDHENMFWYRQDPGLGLRLIYFSYDVKMKEKGDIPEGYSVSREKKERFSLILESASTNQTSMYLCAGSLYPVSGEQYFGPGTRLLVL.

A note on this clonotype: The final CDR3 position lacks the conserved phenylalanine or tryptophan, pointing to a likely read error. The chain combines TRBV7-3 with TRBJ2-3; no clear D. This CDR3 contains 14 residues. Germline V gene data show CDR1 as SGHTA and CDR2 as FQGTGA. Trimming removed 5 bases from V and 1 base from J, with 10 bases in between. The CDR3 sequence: CASSRGTGTDTQYL. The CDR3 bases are TGTGCCAGCAGCCGAGGCACAGGCACAGATACGCAGTATCTT.

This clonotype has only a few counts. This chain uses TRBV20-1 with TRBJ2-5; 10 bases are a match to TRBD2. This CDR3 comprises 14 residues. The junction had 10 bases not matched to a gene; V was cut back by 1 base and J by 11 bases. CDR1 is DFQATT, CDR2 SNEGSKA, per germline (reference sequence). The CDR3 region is CSARGTSGTEEQYF. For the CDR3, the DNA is TGCAGTGCTAGAGGCACTAGCGGGACGGAAGAGCAGTACTTC.

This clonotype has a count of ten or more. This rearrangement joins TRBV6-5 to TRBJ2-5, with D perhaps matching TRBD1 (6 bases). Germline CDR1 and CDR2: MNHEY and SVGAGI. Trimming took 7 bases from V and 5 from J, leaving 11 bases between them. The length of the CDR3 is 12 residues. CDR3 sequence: CASTAQGETQYF. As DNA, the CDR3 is TGTGCCAGCACCGCGCAGGGGGAGACCCAGTACTTC.

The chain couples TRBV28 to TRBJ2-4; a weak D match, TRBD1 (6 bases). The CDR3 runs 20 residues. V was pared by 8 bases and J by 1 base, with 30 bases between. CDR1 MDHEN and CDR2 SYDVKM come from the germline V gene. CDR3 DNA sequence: TGTGCCAGCTCCCAGACGGAGTTCGGACAGTGGACCGCGGCCAAAAACATTCAGTACTTC. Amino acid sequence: CASSQTEFGQWTAAKNIQYF. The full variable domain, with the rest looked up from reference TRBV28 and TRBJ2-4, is DVKVTQSSRYLVKRTGEKVFLECVQDMDHENMFWYRQDPGLGLRLIYFSYDVKMKEKGDIPEGYSVSREKKERFSLILESASTNQTSMYLCASSQTEFGQWTAAKNIQYFGAGTRLSVL.

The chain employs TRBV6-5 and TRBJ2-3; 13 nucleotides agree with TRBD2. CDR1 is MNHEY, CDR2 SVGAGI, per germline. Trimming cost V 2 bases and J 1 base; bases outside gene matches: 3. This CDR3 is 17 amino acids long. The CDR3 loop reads CASSYEGTSGGTDTQYF. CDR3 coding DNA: TGTGCCAGCAGTTACGAAGGGACTAGCGGGGGCACAGATACGCAGTATTTT.

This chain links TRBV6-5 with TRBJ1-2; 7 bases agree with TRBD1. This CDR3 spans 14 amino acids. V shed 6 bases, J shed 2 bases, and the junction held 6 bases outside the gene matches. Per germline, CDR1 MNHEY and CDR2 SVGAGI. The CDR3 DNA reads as TGTGCCAGCAGGAGGACAGGAGAGAACTATGGCTACACCTTC. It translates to CASRRTGENYGYTF.

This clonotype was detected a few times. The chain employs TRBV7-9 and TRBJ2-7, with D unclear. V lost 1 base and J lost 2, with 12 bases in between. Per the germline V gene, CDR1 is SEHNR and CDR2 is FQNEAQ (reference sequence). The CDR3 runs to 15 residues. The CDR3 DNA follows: TGTGCCAGCAGCTTAGGGTCAGTAGCACCCTACGAGCAGTACTTC. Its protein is CASSLGSVAPYEQYF.

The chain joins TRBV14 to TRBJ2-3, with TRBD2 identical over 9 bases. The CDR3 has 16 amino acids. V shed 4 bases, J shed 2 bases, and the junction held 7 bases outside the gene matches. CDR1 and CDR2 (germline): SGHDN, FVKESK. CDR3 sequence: CASSRLAGADTDTQYF. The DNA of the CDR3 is TGTGCCAGCAGCCGATTAGCGGGGGCCGACACAGATACGCAGTATTTT.

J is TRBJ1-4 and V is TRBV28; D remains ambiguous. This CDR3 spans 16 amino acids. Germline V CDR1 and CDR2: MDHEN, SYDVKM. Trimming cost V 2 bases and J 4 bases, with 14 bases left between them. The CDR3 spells CASSLRGRLLNEKLFF. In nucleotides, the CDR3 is TGTGCCAGCAGTTTACGAGGGCGACTACTTAATGAAAAACTGTTTTTT.

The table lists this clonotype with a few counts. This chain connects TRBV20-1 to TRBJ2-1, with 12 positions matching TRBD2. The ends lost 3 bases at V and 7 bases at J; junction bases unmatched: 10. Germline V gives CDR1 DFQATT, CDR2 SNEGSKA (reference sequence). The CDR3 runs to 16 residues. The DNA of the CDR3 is TGCAGTGCTAGCCGGCACTCGACTAGCGGGGGTAATGAGCAGTTCTTC. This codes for CSASRHSTSGGNEQFF.

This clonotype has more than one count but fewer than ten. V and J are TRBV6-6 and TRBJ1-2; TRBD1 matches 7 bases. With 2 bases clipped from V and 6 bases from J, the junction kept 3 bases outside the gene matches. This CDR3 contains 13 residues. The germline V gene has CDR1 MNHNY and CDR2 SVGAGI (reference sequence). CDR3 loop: CASSYRDRDGYTF. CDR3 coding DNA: TGTGCCAGCAGTTACCGGGACAGAGATGGCTACACCTTC.

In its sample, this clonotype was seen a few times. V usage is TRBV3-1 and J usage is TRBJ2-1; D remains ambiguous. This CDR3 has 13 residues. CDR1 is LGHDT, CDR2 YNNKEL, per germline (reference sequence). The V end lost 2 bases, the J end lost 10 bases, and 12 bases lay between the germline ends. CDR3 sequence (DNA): TGTGCCAGCAGCCAATTGGGGATAGGAGAGCAGTTCTTC. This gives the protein CASSQLGIGEQFF.

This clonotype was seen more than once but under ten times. CDR3 residues: CASSLDRGGKPQHF. CDR3 nucleotides: TGCGCCAGCAGCCTAGACAGGGGAGGAAAGCCCCAGCATTTT. This rearrangement joins TRBV4-3 to TRBJ1-5, with 8 bases matching TRBD1. The CDR3 loop spans 14 amino acids. V was pared by 4 bases and J by 8 bases, with 7 bases of the junction left unmatched. Germline loops: CDR1 LGHNA, CDR2 YSLEER.

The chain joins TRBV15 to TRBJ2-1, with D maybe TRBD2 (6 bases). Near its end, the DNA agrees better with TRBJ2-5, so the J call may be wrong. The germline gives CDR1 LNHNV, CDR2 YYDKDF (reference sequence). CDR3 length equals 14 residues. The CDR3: CATSRDGGNGAQYF. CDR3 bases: TGTGCCACCAGCAGAGATGGGGGGAACGGGGCCCAGTACTTC.

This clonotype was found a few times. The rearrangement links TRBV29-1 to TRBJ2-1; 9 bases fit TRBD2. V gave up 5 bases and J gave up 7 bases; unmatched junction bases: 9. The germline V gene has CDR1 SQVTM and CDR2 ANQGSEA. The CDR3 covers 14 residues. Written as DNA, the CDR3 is TGCAGCGTTTCTGGGAGCGGGGGGAAAAATGAGCAGTTCTTC. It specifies CSVSGSGGKNEQFF.